This T cell receptor (beta chain) was observed in a study of shared clonotypes between healthy human individuals. Germline V CDR1 and CDR2: MGHRA, YSYEKL. V was clipped by 6 bases and J by 4 bases; unmatched bases: 10. CDR3 length: 16 residues. Overall study results and limits: A generally larger estimated richness was seen in naive subsets than in memory subsets. Naive CD4 clonotypes overlapped across a handful of donors at roughly 5.1%.

Repertoires were generated with immunoSEQ multiplex PCR, while TCRdb's copy carries only in-frame clones and drops some. In the table there are 2 million or so clones, 90% to 95% of which are singletons. Note on this clone: What it binds is unknown.

This clonotype was sampled from a man younger than 35 in good health. Material: naive CD4+ T cells sorted from blood. Subset noted: CD45RA+ positively selected. The chain employs TRBV4-1 and TRBJ2-3; 10 positions match TRBD1. The CDR3 nucleotides are TGCGCCAGCAGGACTACGGGACAGGGGTTCGCAGATACGCAGTATTTT. Translating it yields CASRTTGQGFADTQYF.